What follows describes a single TCR beta chain. This record comes from a study of regulatory T cells in long-lasting Graves disease. Construction of the TCR beta libraries employed iRepertoire HTBI primers in conjunction with Arm-PCR of CDR3 regions. One entry per CDR3 protein, called by TCRdb with MiXCR from the multiplex PCR reads. The table records 440,000 or so distinct CDR3 sequences, more than 13% of them present only once. Time point given: newly diagnosed GD, antithyroid drugs for less than 3 months. PBMC-derived RNA was used for the TCR library. The same sample was also used in a study of T cells in Graves' hyperthyroidism and ophthalmopathy.

The source material was peripheral blood mononuclear cells (PBMCs), sampled at new diagnosis, from a patient treated with antithyroid drugs. This TCR was sampled from a woman in her 30s with Graves disease.

The CDR3 DNA sequence: TGTGCCAGCTCACACGGCGAGGTTCAGCCCCAGCATTTT. Its protein is CASSHGEVQPQHF. This chain links TRBV18 with TRBJ1-5; D gene uncertain. Germline lookup yields CDR1 KGHSH and CDR2 LQKENI. The V end lost 4 bases, the J end lost 6 bases, and 10 bases lay between the germline ends. The CDR3 is 13 amino acids.